This TCR beta chain is drawn from a study of blood T cell repertoires in COVID-19. Turning to the study itself: The United States, Italy and Spain were the sources of the acute and convalescent COVID-19 samples.

Authors' analysis steps: Nucleated cell counts were estimated from reference gene primer amplification. Some clones are missing from TCRdb's copy, which holds only in-frame ones; the method was immunoSEQ multiplex PCR. The D gene and trimming were derived from the DNA, and the V and J assignments and clone size from that table. The table has about 280,000 clones, 90% seen once; the top ten hold roughly 1.5%. Material for sequencing was PBMCs or T cells enriched from blood (not recorded which). The clonotype originates from a young woman with acute COVID-19.

CDR3 sequence: CASSYGGARNTEAFF. The DNA of the CDR3 is TGTGCCAGCAGTTACGGTGGGGCGAGGAACACTGAAGCTTTCTTT. V usage is TRBV6-2 or TRBV6-3 and J usage is TRBJ1-1; the D gene is possibly TRBD1 (5 bases). The V end lost 2 bases, the J end lost 1 base, and 11 bases lay between the germline ends. The CDR3 has 15 amino acids. Germline V gives CDR1 MNHEY, CDR2 SVGEGT.